This T cell receptor (beta chain) was identified during a study of blood T cells in healthy people across ages. Study-wide results and limits: Expanded clonotype shifts may have been confounded, as the donors had an unknown CMV status.

CDR1 and CDR2 from the germline V gene are LNHNV and YYDKDF (reference sequence). V was pared by 0 bases and J by 4 bases, with 2 bases of the junction left unmatched. CDR3 length: 14 residues. This clonotype was counted a single time. Its antigen is as yet unknown. Sample-barcoded 5' priming and a J-beta primer mix drove a second PCR of about 6 to 12 cycles. One entry per CDR3 protein results from TCRdb running MiXCR on the 5' RACE reads. The sample lists about 1.4 million distinct CDR3 sequences, 45% to 70% seen once, with over 5% in the top ten. The receptor's source is a man between 18 and 29 years old in good health. Sample: blood. The chain carries TRBV15 and TRBJ1-2; 7 positions agree with TRBD1. CDR3 protein: CATSRDGTVYGYTF. CDR3 DNA: TGTGCCACCAGCAGAGACGGGACAGTCTATGGCTACACCTTC.